This TCR beta chain was recovered during a study of blood T cell repertoires in COVID-19. The overall study: Sites in the United States, Italy and Spain provided acute and convalescent COVID-19 samples. Sample material is recorded as cDNA or gDNA derived from T cells, B-cell-depleted T cells, or PBMCs.

Per the original methods: Amplification of reference gene primers provided the estimated nucleated cell counts. The data were produced by immunoSEQ multiplex PCR, yet TCRdb's version contains in-frame clones alone and is incomplete. Clonal size and the V and J genes are those of that table, whereas D and trimming came from the DNA. The repertoire holds 150,000 to 200,000 clones, with around 85% as singletons. V dropped 7 bases and J dropped 0 bases, with 7 bases sitting between them. The germline CDR1 and CDR2 sequences are SNHLY and FYNNEI. The CDR3 has 13 residues. This TCR derives from a human donor in a cohort sampled during active COVID-19. V gene TRBV2 combines with J gene TRBJ2-1; the D is unclear. The sample consisted of peripheral blood. CDR3 nucleotide sequence: TGTGCCAGCACCCCGAGCTCCTACAATGAGCAGTTCTTC. Its protein is CASTPSSYNEQFF.